One and the same sample provided the 15 T cell receptor beta chains below, sequenced in a study of TIL therapy for anti-PD-1-resistant metastatic lung cancer (dated by TCRdb to the early 2020s). TCR beta CDR3 regions were amplified from genomic DNA by bias-controlled multiplex PCR with the immunoSEQ v3 hsTCRB kit. The immuneACCESS repertoire file appears here via TCRdb, limited to in-frame rearrangements. These files lack a portion of the clones; in checked studies, under half of the deficit traces to unresolved V genes, and the cause of the others is not known. Across this sample there are approximately 27,000 clones, with just under 75% seen only once. Around 6.9% of the sample is taken by the ten largest. The time point label on this specimen signifies: pre-treatment sample, taken before nivolumab and TIL therapy. Baseline tumor samples were excised metastases, mostly pleural nodules or supraclavicular lymph nodes, from the same resection used to grow TIL.

Sequencing was performed on tumor tissue, taken at baseline. These receptor sequences come from a person aged 25 to 79 with non-small cell lung cancer.

The chain combines TRBV13 with TRBJ2-7; D unclear. Germline V gene data show CDR1 as PRHDT and CDR2 as FYEKMQ (reference sequence). V gave up 4 bases and J gave up 3 bases, with 10 bases separating them. The CDR3 runs to 13 residues. CDR3 protein: CASSSPGYYEQYF. CDR3 DNA sequence: TGTGCCAGCAGCTCCCCGGGCTACTACGAGCAGTACTTC.

This clone was seen just once. The rearrangement joins TRBV27 to TRBJ1-4, with 7 nucleotides matching TRBD1. The CDR3 sequence is 17 residues long. Per germline, CDR1 MNHEY and CDR2 SMNVEV (reference sequence). V shed 2 bases, J shed 7 bases, and the junction held 13 bases outside the gene matches. In DNA, the CDR3 is TGTGCCAGCAGTTTAAGGGCGCGACAGGGACGGGGTGAAAAACTGTTTTTT. Translated: CASSLRARQGRGEKLFF.

The gene calls are TRBV2 and TRBJ2-1, with TRBD2 identical over 10 bases. Trimming cost V 4 bases and J 3 bases; bases outside gene matches: 3. The CDR3 loop spans 15 amino acids. The germline CDR1 and CDR2 sequences are SNHLY and FYNNEI. The CDR3 DNA follows: TGTGCCAGCAGTGCGAGCGGGGGGGGCTACAATGAGCAGTTCTTC. Its protein is CASSASGGGYNEQFF.

This clone was found a few times. The chain combines TRBV21-1 with TRBJ1-4; the tabulated D call, TRBD1, remains unverified against the DNA. TRBV21-1 is an annotated pseudogene. This CDR3 spans 15 amino acids. The CDR3 here is CASSNLTMINEKLFF. The CDR3 nucleotides read TGTGCCAGCAGCAATTTGACAATGATTAATGAAAAACTGTTTTTT.

The rearrangement uses TRBV14 and TRBJ2-7, with D hard to call. The CDR3 totals 13 residues. V shed 0 bases and J shed 3 bases, with 6 bases lying between them. Germline values: CDR1 SGHDN, CDR2 FVKESK. CDR3 sequence: CASSQDLVYEQYF. The CDR3 bases are TGTGCCAGCAGCCAAGATTTAGTCTACGAGCAGTACTTC. Full variable domain (remainder filled in from reference TRBV14 and TRBJ2-7): EAGVTQFPSHSVIEKGQTVTLRCDPISGHDNLYWYRRVMGKEIKFLLHFVKESKQDESGMPNNRFLAERTGGTYSTLKVQPAELEDSGVYFCASSQDLVYEQYFGPGTRLTVT.

This chain connects TRBV11-3 to TRBJ1-5; unclear D gene. The CDR3 runs 13 residues. Per germline, CDR1 SGHNT and CDR2 YENEEA. The V end was cut by 5 bases, the J end by 1 base, with 6 bases between. As DNA, the CDR3 is TGTGCCAGCAGCCCGGACAGCAATCAGCCCCAGCATTTT. Amino acids: CASSPDSNQPQHF.

The chain links TRBV19 to TRBJ1-5; D may be TRBD1 (5 bases). V lost 3 bases and J lost 4, with 10 bases in between. This CDR3 spans 14 amino acids. In germline, CDR1 is LNHDA, CDR2 SQIVND (reference sequence). In nucleotides, the CDR3 is TGTGCCAGTAGTATGCTGAGGGGAAATCAGCCCCAGCATTTT. This sequence encodes CASSMLRGNQPQHF.

J is TRBJ2-2 and V is TRBV19, with 7 bases lining up with TRBD1. CDR1 LNHDA and CDR2 SQIVND come from the germline V gene (reference sequence). Trimming removed 5 bases from V and 6 bases from J; junction bases left unmatched: 3. The CDR3 totals 13 residues. Here the CDR3 DNA reads TGTGCCAGTAGTTCCCAGGGGGCCGGGGAGCTGTTTTTT. This codes for CASSSQGAGELFF.

CDR3 sequence (DNA): TGTGCCAGCCGGATGCAGGGGGGACCAGATACGCAGTATTTT. Amino acids: CASRMQGGPDTQYF. This chain links TRBV6-5 with TRBJ2-3, with D possibly matching TRBD1 (7 bases). The V end was cut by 8 bases, the J end by 4 bases, with 16 bases between. The CDR3 contains 14 residues. Germline V CDR1 and CDR2: MNHEY, SVGAGI.

This CDR3 is CASSLSPWTGADNSYEQYF. The CDR3 DNA follows: TGTGCCAGCAGTTTATCCCCCTGGACAGGGGCCGACAACTCCTACGAGCAGTACTTC. The chain links TRBV27 to TRBJ2-7, with 9 bases identical to TRBD1. The CDR3 is 19 residues long. The germline CDR1 and CDR2 sequences are MNHEY and SMNVEV (reference sequence). Trimming cost V 0 bases and J 0 bases; bases outside gene matches: 12.

The chain carries TRBV15 and TRBJ1-2, with D unresolved. The ends were cut back, 0 bases at V and 3 bases at J, with 14 bases in the middle. This CDR3 is 16 amino acids long. CDR1 is LNHNV, CDR2 YYDKDF, per germline (reference sequence). The chain's CDR3 is CATSRDKGKAYYGYTF. In DNA form, the CDR3 reads TGTGCCACCAGCAGAGACAAAGGGAAAGCGTACTATGGCTACACCTTC.

V gene TRBV30 combines with J gene TRBJ1-2, with a tentative D call TRBD1 (5 bases). V was shortened by 0 bases and J by 7 bases, with 12 bases between the two germline ends. CDR1 and CDR2 from the germline V gene are GTSNPN and SVGIG (reference sequence). There are 13 residues in the CDR3. The CDR3 DNA follows: TGTGCCTGGAGTGTTCTGGGTCAGGGTGGCTACACCTTC. As protein: CAWSVLGQGGYTF.

The V and J genes are TRBV5-1 and TRBJ2-7; 8 nucleotides agree with TRBD1. The CDR3 extends over 14 amino acids. Germline V gene sequence: CDR1 SGHRS, CDR2 YFSETQ. V was clipped by 3 bases and J by 4 bases; unmatched bases: 6. CDR3 amino acids: CASSSDRVGYEQYF. In nucleotides, the CDR3 is TGCGCCAGCAGCTCGGACAGGGTAGGTTACGAGCAGTACTTC.

The chain employs TRBV11-3 and TRBJ2-3; D remains unclear. The CDR3 is 12 amino acids. Trimming stripped 0 bases from V and 10 bases from J, with 8 bases between. The germline V gene has CDR1 SGHNT and CDR2 YENEEA. CDR3 coding DNA: TGTGCCAGCAGCTTAGATTTAAGGTCGCAGTATTTT. This sequence encodes CASSLDLRSQYF.

The chain has TRBV2 and TRBJ2-3, with D maybe TRBD2 (5 bases). The germline V gene has CDR1 SNHLY and CDR2 FYNNEI. The CDR3 extends over 13 amino acids. Trimming cost V 4 bases and J 9 bases, with 14 bases left between them. The CDR3 DNA reads as TGTGCCAGCAGTGGTGTTCTTGAGGGAACGCAGTATTTT. This gives the protein CASSGVLEGTQYF.